Below are 21 T cell receptor beta chains sequenced from a single sample in a study of early T cells in non-severe SARS-CoV-2 infection (dated by TCRdb to the early 2020s). Library construction relied on 5' RACE. Sequencer: NextSeq 500. In TCRdb, the public reads were trimmed at Q25 with fastp and aligned with MiXCR, with productive beta chains retained. Rows matching on CDR3 protein sequence are summarized as one entry with the most common DNA and genes. Within this sample are 62,000 or so distinct CDR3 sequences, with roughly 9% of them counted one time only. The ten largest clones take up roughly 13% of the sample. The sequenced sample was whole blood, obtained at baseline. The receptors stem from an adult who was a healthcare worker with PCR-confirmed SARS-CoV-2 infection or an uninfected control (not recorded which).

This clonotype has a count of ten or more. The CDR3 nucleotides read TGTGCCAGCAGCCAAGACAGGGATAATTCACCCCTCCACTTT. It is translated as CASSQDRDNSPLHF. The genes are TRBV7-9 and TRBJ1-6; TRBD1 matches 7 bases. V was clipped by 5 bases and J by 5 bases; unmatched bases: 3. The CDR3 spans 14 residues. Per germline, CDR1 SEHNR and CDR2 FQNEAQ (reference sequence).

The chain uses TRBV7-2 and TRBJ2-4, with 7 positions matching TRBD2. Germline CDR1 is SGHTA and CDR2 is FQGNSA. The CDR3 is made up of 15 amino acids. J gave up 4 bases and V 3 bases, and 6 bases lay outside the gene matches. The CDR3 sequence is CASSLREGLKNIQYF. The CDR3 coding sequence is TGTGCCAGCAGCTTGAGGGAGGGCCTAAAAAACATTCAGTACTTC.

This clonotype was counted many times. This rearrangement joins TRBV12-3 or TRBV12-4 to TRBJ2-3, with D hard to call. The length of the CDR3 is 14 residues. V was cut by 4 bases and J by 1 base, with 9 bases left in between. The CDR3, as DNA: TGTGCCAGCAGTTCCCCCTGGGGCACAGATACGCAGTATTTT. This codes for CASSSPWGTDTQYF.

This chain links TRBV5-5 with TRBJ1-1, with D perhaps TRBD1 (5 bases). Germline V gives CDR1 SGHKS, CDR2 YYEKEE (reference sequence). This CDR3 comprises 13 residues. V was trimmed by 2 bases and J by 5 bases, leaving 10 bases between them. The CDR3 spells CASSFEEGTEAFF. The CDR3 coding sequence is TGTGCCAGCAGCTTCGAGGAGGGGACTGAAGCTTTCTTT.

Many counts were recorded for this clonotype. The chain joins TRBV30 to TRBJ2-7, with TRBD2 as a possible D gene (6 bases). CDR1 is GTSNPN, CDR2 SVGIG, per germline (reference sequence). Trimming took off 2 bases at V and 7 bases at J, with 15 bases between the two ends. This CDR3 is 13 amino acids long. DNA of the CDR3: TGTGCCTGGAGTTCGACTCCACGGGGGGAGCAGTACTTC. This gives the protein CAWSSTPRGEQYF.

This clonotype was seen repeatedly, ten times or more. The chain is built from TRBV4-2 and TRBJ2-7, with 11 bases matching TRBD1. J lost 6 bases, V lost 4 bases, and 5 bases had no gene match. Germline assignment: CDR1 LGHNA and CDR2 YNFKEQ. This CDR3 region has 14 residues. CDR3: CASSRGQGAGEQYF. The CDR3 DNA reads as TGTGCCAGCAGCCGTGGACAGGGGGCTGGCGAGCAGTACTTC.

This clonotype was recorded at least ten times. This chain uses TRBV5-1 with TRBJ2-3; possibly TRBD1 for D (5 bases). From germline, CDR1 is SGHRS and CDR2 YFSETQ. The ends were cut back, 4 bases at V and 1 base at J, with 10 bases in the middle. The CDR3 consists of 14 residues. In DNA form, the CDR3 reads TGCGCCAGCAGCAGAGACAGCCGCACAGATACGCAGTATTTT. Translated: CASSRDSRTDTQYF.

This clonotype was counted many times. The V and J genes are TRBV20-1 and TRBJ2-1; the match to TRBD2 covers 12 bases. The germline V gene has CDR1 DFQATT and CDR2 SNEGSKA (reference sequence). V lost 2 bases and J lost 4; bases outside the gene matches: 3. The CDR3 extends over 15 amino acids. The CDR3 here is CSARLAGGWYNEQFF. CDR3 nucleotides: TGCAGTGCTAGACTAGCGGGAGGGTGGTACAATGAGCAGTTCTTC.

This clonotype occurred many times. The CDR3, as DNA: TGTGCCAGCAGCTTAAATGGAGCGGGGGAGCAGTACTTC. Protein sequence: CASSLNGAGEQYF. The chain employs TRBV7-3 and TRBJ2-7; 7 nucleotides match TRBD2. Trimming took 1 base from V and 7 from J; bases not matched to a gene: 4. Germline V gene lookup returns CDR1 SGHTA and CDR2 FQGTGA. This CDR3 contains 13 residues.

This clonotype was recorded at least ten times. The chain employs TRBV18 and TRBJ1-1, with 12 bases identical to TRBD1. The V gene end was trimmed by 1 base and the J gene end by 7 bases; junction bases not matched to a gene: 10. This CDR3 region has 17 residues. Germline loops: CDR1 KGHSH, CDR2 LQKENI. CDR3 in amino acids: CASSPRPGTGGVGEAFF. CDR3 in DNA: TGTGCCAGCTCACCACGTCCCGGGACAGGGGGCGTGGGTGAAGCTTTCTTT.

This chain connects TRBV7-2 to TRBJ1-2; D might be TRBD1 (5 bases). The CDR3 is 13 residues long. V gave up 5 bases and J gave up 4 bases, with 11 bases separating them. Germline assignment: CDR1 SGHTA and CDR2 FQGNSA. In DNA, the CDR3 is TGTGCCAGCAGCCCGGAGCAGGGCTATGGCTACACCTTC. Its translation is CASSPEQGYGYTF.

This clonotype was observed many times. This chain joins TRBV7-2 and TRBJ1-1, with D possibly being TRBD1 (6 bases). The CDR3 covers 15 residues. Trimming stripped 3 bases from V and 0 bases from J, with 11 bases between. CDR1 and CDR2 from the germline V gene are SGHTA and FQGNSA. The CDR3 DNA reads as TGTGCCAGCAGCTTCGGGACACCCTTGAACACTGAAGCTTTCTTT. Amino acid sequence: CASSFGTPLNTEAFF.

The genes are TRBV11-2 and TRBJ2-1, with 12 nucleotides matching TRBD2. This CDR3 spans 15 amino acids. CDR1 SGHAT and CDR2 FQNNGV come from the germline V gene. V dropped 2 bases and J dropped 9; count of bases not matched to a gene: 5. CDR3 sequence reads: CASSLWTSGNSEQFF. The CDR3, as DNA: TGTGCCAGCAGCTTATGGACTAGCGGGAATAGTGAGCAGTTCTTC. Full variable domain (outside the CDR3, taken from reference TRBV11-2 and TRBJ2-1): EAGVAQSPRYKIIEKRQSVAFWCNPISGHATLYWYQQILGQGPKLLIQFQNNGVVDDSQLPKDRFSAERLKGVDSTLKIQPAKLEDSAVYLCASSLWTSGNSEQFFGPGTRLTVL.

The rearrangement uses TRBV20-1 and TRBJ2-7, with 9 bases that match TRBD2. Germline CDR1 DFQATT, CDR2 SNEGSKA (reference sequence). The V segment lost 0 bases and the J segment 4 bases; nucleotides outside the gene matches: 13. There are 17 residues in the CDR3. CDR3 sequence (DNA): TGCAGTGCTAGAGATCCGAATAGCGGGAGAGGGGGGTACGAGCAGTACTTC. Its protein is CSARDPNSGRGGYEQYF.

This chain joins TRBV11-2 and TRBJ2-3; a weak D match, TRBD2 (6 bases). CDR3 size: 17 residues. Trimming shortened V by 2 bases and J by 2 bases, and 17 bases separated the two germline ends. Germline V gene lookup returns CDR1 SGHAT and CDR2 FQNNGV. The CDR3 DNA reads as TGTGCCAGCAGCTTATGGAGGGGCGGGCAGACCACAGATACGCAGTATTTT. Its translation is CASSLWRGGQTTDTQYF.

A few counts support this clonotype. This chain links TRBV11-3 with TRBJ2-3; D call uncertain. CDR3 size: 13 residues. V was clipped by 0 bases and J by 3 bases, with 4 bases between them. CDR1 is SGHNT, CDR2 YENEEA, per germline. The CDR3, as DNA: TGTGCCAGCAGCTTAGAACAGACAGATACGCAGTATTTT. It translates to CASSLEQTDTQYF.

This clonotype was seen ten or more times. The genes are TRBV7-2 and TRBJ2-2; 9 nucleotides align to TRBD1. Trimming cost V 6 bases and J 1 base; bases outside gene matches: 9. The CDR3 is made up of 17 amino acids. Germline values: CDR1 SGHTA, CDR2 FQGNSA. The CDR3 nucleotides are TGTGCCAGCAGACAGACCGGGACAGGGAGGAACACCGGGGAGCTGTTTTTT. Residues: CASRQTGTGRNTGELFF.

This clonotype appeared many times. The genes are TRBV18 and TRBJ2-7; D possibly corresponds to TRBD2 (5 bases). This CDR3 spans 16 amino acids. Germline V gives CDR1 KGHSH, CDR2 LQKENI. V shed 4 bases and J shed 2 bases, with 18 bases lying between them. CDR3 loop: CASSHSVGWPPYEQYF. CDR3 coding DNA: TGTGCCAGCTCACATAGCGTCGGTTGGCCCCCCTACGAGCAGTACTTC.

This clonotype was detected only a few times. In DNA, the CDR3 is TGTGCCAGCAGCCCTACGACTAGCGGGAGTGGTGAGCAGTACTTC. Its translation: CASSPTTSGSGEQYF. This chain uses TRBV7-6 with TRBJ2-7; 12 positions match TRBD2. Germline V gene data show CDR1 as SGHVS and CDR2 as FNYEAQ. The CDR3 has 15 residues. Germline trimming cut 5 bases from V and 7 bases from J; bases unmatched to any gene: 9.

Many counts were recorded for this clonotype. The chain has TRBV7-2 and TRBJ2-3, with D unresolved. CDR1 and CDR2 from the germline V gene are SGHTA and FQGNSA. V was clipped by 1 base and J by 6 bases, with 14 bases between them. CDR3 length: 15 residues. Here the CDR3 reads CASSLGASLQDTQYF. CDR3 coding DNA: TGTGCCAGCAGCTTAGGAGCGAGCCTCCAGGATACGCAGTATTTT.

CDR3 sequence reads: CASRDTGGMAYEQYF. In nucleotides, the CDR3 is TGTGCCAGCAGGGATACTGGCGGAATGGCCTACGAGCAGTACTTC. The chain combines TRBV6-2 or TRBV6-3 with TRBJ2-7, with D uncertain. The CDR3 totals 15 residues. Germline-derived CDR1 and CDR2 are MNHEY and SVGEGT. The V end was cut by 6 bases, the J end by 2 bases, with 17 bases between.